This T cell receptor (beta chain) was sequenced in a study of cytomegalovirus exposure and HLA in healthy donors. Study-level points and caveats: It was likely that a cluster of highly shared sequence variants was a sequencing artifact.

A remark on this clone: Its antigen remains unknown.

13 Jbeta primers and 60 Vbeta primers were used for the PCR. Clones were sequenced by immunoSEQ multiplex PCR, and TCRdb holds only the in-frame ones, with some missing. Here the sample spans under 300,000 clones, 80% to 90% being singletons. The receptor was isolated from a man aged 35 to 55 in good health and CMV-seropositive. Sequenced sample: PBMCs.

DNA of the CDR3: TGTGCCAGCAGCCAGGGACAGGTCTACGAGCAGTACTTC. Amino acids: CASSQGQVYEQYF. The chain is built from TRBV11-2 and TRBJ2-7; 8 bases fit TRBD1. V was pared by 5 bases and J by 3 bases, with 3 bases of the junction left unmatched. The CDR3 runs 13 residues. Germline V gene sequence: CDR1 SGHAT, CDR2 FQNNGV.